The 9 T cell receptor beta chains in this list originate from one sample, sequenced in a study of cytomegalovirus exposure and HLA in healthy donors. A multiplex PCR was run with 60 Vbeta primers and 13 Jbeta primers. Assay used: immunoSEQ multiplex PCR; TCRdb lists only in-frame clones, some missing. The data contain some 110,000 clones, roughly four fifths of them singletons. The source material was PBMCs. The receptor source for this set is a man in his forties in good health and CMV-seronegative.

This clone was detected once. The gene calls are TRBV11-3 and TRBJ1-4; D call uncertain. V lost 3 bases to trimming and J lost 0 bases, with 8 bases between them. CDR3 size: 15 residues. Germline-derived CDR1 and CDR2 are SGHNT and YENEEA. CDR3 sequence: CASSFDTATNEKLFF. CDR3 nucleotides: TGTGCCAGCAGCTTCGACACCGCAACTAATGAAAAACTGTTTTTT.

The chain couples TRBV19 to TRBJ1-1, with D perhaps matching TRBD1 (5 bases). This CDR3 is built from 14 residues. Trimming shortened V by 6 bases and J by 0 bases, and 11 bases separated the two germline ends. CDR1 and CDR2 (germline): LNHDA, SQIVND (reference sequence). CDR3 sequence: CASSWGSLNTEAFF. CDR3 DNA sequence: TGTGCCAGTAGCTGGGGCAGTTTGAACACTGAAGCTTTCTTT. Combining the CDR3 with reference TRBV19 and TRBJ1-1 gives the whole variable domain DGGITQSPKYLFRKEGQNVTLSCEQNLNHDAMYWYRQDPGQGLRLIYYSQIVNDFQKGDIAEGYSVSREKKESFPLTVTSAQKNPTAFYLCASSWGSLNTEAFFGQGTRLTVV.

This chain uses TRBV10-3 with TRBJ1-5; no clear D. V shed 1 base and J shed 5 bases, with 9 bases lying between them. CDR1 is ENHRY and CDR2 is SYGVKD in the germline V gene. The CDR3 is made up of 14 amino acids. In nucleotides, the CDR3 is TGTGCCATCAGTGAGTTATCCTCAGATCAGCCCCAGCATTTT. This translates into CAISELSSDQPQHF.

The chain carries TRBV10-3 and TRBJ1-3; D is ambiguous. The CDR3 runs to 14 residues. CDR1 is ENHRY and CDR2 is SYGVKD in the germline V gene. V was clipped by 3 bases and J by 0 bases, with 6 bases between them. The CDR3 loop reads CAISEAVSGNTIYF. In nucleotides, the CDR3 is TGTGCCATCAGTGAAGCCGTCTCTGGAAACACCATATATTTT.

The chain carries TRBV4-1 and TRBJ1-6; tentative D call: TRBD1 (5 bases). Trimming shortened V by 4 bases and J by 9 bases, and 13 bases separated the two germline ends. CDR3 length: 14 amino acids. Germline V gene lookup returns CDR1 MGHRA and CDR2 YSYEKL. This chain's CDR3 is CASSRGAARSPLHF. The CDR3 coding sequence is TGCGCCAGCAGCCGGGGCGCGGCACGTTCACCCCTCCACTTT.

There are a few counts of this clone. The V and J genes are TRBV27 and TRBJ2-7, with D possibly matching TRBD2 (5 bases). This CDR3 has 15 residues. The V end lost 3 bases, the J end lost 0 bases, and 12 bases lay between the germline ends. Germline loops: CDR1 MNHEY, CDR2 SMNVEV (reference sequence). The CDR3 region is CASSFSGGGSYEQYF. The CDR3 DNA is TGTGCCAGCAGTTTCTCGGGCGGAGGCTCCTACGAGCAGTACTTC.

This chain uses TRBV5-1 with TRBJ2-5, with D possibly matching TRBD2 (6 bases). Germline V lookup: CDR1 SGHRS, CDR2 YFSETQ. This CDR3 contains 16 residues. V lost 3 bases and J 11 bases, leaving 26 bases between the germline ends. CDR3 sequence (DNA): TGCGCCAGCAGCTCCCCTATGCTGACGACCTCGGGGGAGCAGTACTTC. Protein: CASSSPMLTTSGEQYF.

The V call is TRBV25-1, the J call TRBJ2-6; D might be TRBD1 (6 bases). The germline V gene encodes CDR1 MGHDK and CDR2 SYGVNS. Trimming stripped 3 bases from V and 0 bases from J, with 15 bases between. This CDR3 spans 18 amino acids. The CDR3 DNA reads as TGTGCCAGCAGTGATTTGGACAGCGGTCGCTCTGGGGCCAACGTCCTGACTTTC. Translation gives CASSDLDSGRSGANVLTF.

CDR3 coding DNA: TGTGCCAGCAGTGACTTAGTTGCAAATGAGCAGTTCTTC. This translates into CASSDLVANEQFF. This chain links TRBV6-4 with TRBJ2-1; D unresolved. Trimming took 1 base from V and 7 from J, leaving 8 bases between them. There are 13 residues in the CDR3. Germline V gives CDR1 MRHNA, CDR2 SNTAGT.